These 28 T cell receptor beta chains originate from one sample sequenced in a study of shared clonotypes between healthy human individuals. Terminally differentiated effector memory CD45RA+ cells were left out of the naive CD8 fraction, which was CD45RO-negative and positively selected for CCR7. Some clones are missing from TCRdb's copy, which holds only in-frame ones; the method was immunoSEQ multiplex PCR. Seen here are about 2.2 million clones, about 94% observed once, and the top ten hold 1.5% to 2%. Sequences were obtained from naive CD8+ T cells from PBMCs. The receptor source for this set is a man younger than 30 in good health. Some clones in this sample may be carry-over from other donors' samples.

This chain links TRBV7-9 with TRBJ2-7; the match to TRBD1 covers 10 bases. Per the germline V gene, CDR1 is SEHNR and CDR2 is FQNEAQ (reference sequence). The CDR3 sequence is 15 residues long. V gave up 1 base and J gave up 4 bases; unmatched junction bases: 4. CDR3 sequence (DNA): TGTGCCAGCAGCTTAGGGACGGGACAGGGGTACGAGCAGTACTTC. Residues: CASSLGTGQGYEQYF.

Here the CDR3 DNA reads TGTGCCAGCAGCTTAGCAGGAGCTAACTATGGCTACACCTTC. It translates to CASSLAGANYGYTF. The V and J genes are TRBV7-2 and TRBJ1-2; the D is unclear. Germline V gene lookup returns CDR1 SGHTA and CDR2 FQGNSA. V lost 0 bases and J lost 0, with 5 bases in between. The CDR3 sequence is 14 residues long.

In nucleotides, the CDR3 is TGTGCCAGCAGTACCCGGACAGGGGGCGAGCAGTACTTC. Amino acids: CASSTRTGGEQYF. The chain couples TRBV6-5 to TRBJ2-5, with 10 bases lining up with TRBD1. Near its end, the DNA agrees better with TRBJ2-7, so the J call may be wrong. Per the germline V gene, CDR1 is MNHEY and CDR2 is SVGAGI. CDR3 length equals 13 residues.

The chain uses TRBV19 and TRBJ2-1; 7 bases fit TRBD2. The V gene's germline CDR1 is LNHDA and CDR2 SQIVND (reference sequence). The CDR3 extends over 16 amino acids. Germline trimming cut 5 bases from V and 0 bases from J; bases unmatched to any gene: 7. The chain's CDR3 is CASSYFVAGSYNEQFF. CDR3 sequence (DNA): TGTGCCAGTAGTTACTTCGTAGCGGGCTCCTACAATGAGCAGTTCTTC.

The genes are TRBV27 and TRBJ1-5, with TRBD1 matching 7 bases. Germline trimming cut 0 bases from V and 4 bases from J; bases unmatched to any gene: 3. Germline V gives CDR1 MNHEY, CDR2 SMNVEV (reference sequence). The CDR3 totals 15 residues. The CDR3 sequence: CASSLSAGGNQPQHF. The DNA for the CDR3 is TGTGCCAGCAGTTTATCGGCAGGGGGAAATCAGCCCCAGCATTTT.

The V gene is TRBV10-2, the J gene TRBJ1-2; 7 bases align to TRBD1. This CDR3 comprises 13 residues. Germline trimming cut 7 bases from V and 0 bases from J; bases unmatched to any gene: 2. CDR1 and CDR2 (germline): WSHSY, SAAADI. The CDR3 protein is CASTGTANYGYTF. CDR3 nucleotides: TGCGCCAGCACCGGGACAGCTAACTATGGCTACACCTTC.

The V gene is TRBV6-6, the J gene TRBJ2-2; TRBD2 matches at 8 bases. This CDR3 has 14 amino acids. J gave up 6 bases and V 4 bases, and 4 bases lay outside the gene matches. Germline assignment: CDR1 MNHNY and CDR2 SVGAGI (reference sequence). The CDR3 nucleotides are TGTGCCAGCAGTTCCGGCGGGGGGTCCGGGGAGCTGTTTTTT. Translated, it gives CASSSGGGSGELFF.

This chain joins TRBV27 and TRBJ2-5; D may correspond to TRBD1 or TRBD2 (5 bases each). Trimming pared 2 bases from V and 5 bases from J, leaving 15 bases between. This CDR3 comprises 15 residues. Germline CDR1 reads MNHEY; CDR2 reads SMNVEV (reference sequence). Written as DNA, the CDR3 is TGTGCCAGCAGTTTACAGGGACGAGCGGTGGAGACCCAGTACTTC. It is translated as CASSLQGRAVETQYF.

The V gene is TRBV25-1, the J gene TRBJ2-7; 8 nucleotides align to TRBD1. CDR3 length: 15 residues. J was trimmed by 2 bases and V by 2 bases; bases with no gene match: 5. From germline, CDR1 is MGHDK and CDR2 SYGVNS. The CDR3: CASSEDRGRPYEQYF. In DNA, the CDR3 is TGTGCCAGCAGTGAAGACAGGGGCAGGCCCTACGAGCAGTACTTC.

A single count supports this clone. CDR3 DNA: TGTGCCAGCAGCTTCGCCCCTGAGCAGTTCTTC. Amino acid sequence: CASSFAPEQFF. This chain joins TRBV7-9 and TRBJ2-1, with no clear D. Between the trimmed V and J ends, which lost 3 bases and 9 bases, there was a span of 6 bases. Germline CDR1 is SEHNR and CDR2 is FQNEAQ (reference sequence). This CDR3 spans 11 amino acids.

The chain joins TRBV9 to TRBJ2-7, with D possibly matching TRBD1 (6 bases). V lost 4 bases and J 2 bases, leaving 13 bases between the germline ends. CDR3 size: 14 residues. Per the germline V gene, CDR1 is SGDLS and CDR2 is YYNGEE. CDR3 DNA: TGTGCCAGCAGCCCTGGGGGCCAAGCCTACGAGCAGTACTTC. Protein sequence: CASSPGGQAYEQYF. Looking up the rest from reference TRBV9 and TRBJ2-7 gives the full variable domain: DSGVTQTPKHLITATGQRVTLRCSPRSGDLSVYWYQQSLDQGLQFLIQYYNGEERAKGNILERFSAQQFPDLHSELNLSSLELGDSALYFCASSPGGQAYEQYFGPGTRLTVT.

The chain links TRBV27 to TRBJ2-1, with 8 bases matching TRBD2. V dropped 2 bases and J dropped 4; count of bases not matched to a gene: 7. This CDR3 is built from 16 residues. CDR1 and CDR2 from the germline V gene are MNHEY and SMNVEV (reference sequence). In DNA form, the CDR3 reads TGTGCCAGCAGTTTAGCCGGGACTAGAACTTACAATGAGCAGTTCTTC. Protein product: CASSLAGTRTYNEQFF.

J is TRBJ2-5 and V is TRBV6-1; TRBD2 matches at 8 bases. The length of the CDR3 is 14 residues. CDR1 and CDR2 from the germline V gene are MNHNS and SASEGT. With V trimmed by 7 bases and J by 6 bases, 10 bases remained unmatched. This CDR3 is CASTSVGGGKTQYF. CDR3 nucleotides: TGTGCCAGCACTTCTGTCGGGGGGGGAAAGACCCAGTACTTC.

Turning to this clone: Other DNA sequences in this specimen translate into the identical CDR3. The chain is built from TRBV4-1 and TRBJ2-7; D not resolved. The CDR3 is made up of 15 amino acids. Germline V gene lookup returns CDR1 MGHRA and CDR2 YSYEKL. The V end lost 1 base, the J end lost 0 bases, and 10 bases lay between the germline ends. The CDR3 loop is CASSQGAGSSYEQYF. CDR3 DNA: TGCGCCAGCAGCCAAGGGGCAGGTAGCTCCTACGAGCAGTACTTC.

This chain joins TRBV28 and TRBJ2-3, with D tentatively TRBD1 (5 bases). The length of the CDR3 is 15 residues. V lost 2 bases and J 1 base, leaving 10 bases between the germline ends. Germline loops: CDR1 MDHEN, CDR2 SYDVKM. CDR3 amino acids: CASSLGAERTDTQYF. DNA of the CDR3: TGTGCCAGCAGTTTAGGGGCAGAGCGCACAGATACGCAGTATTTT.

The gene calls are TRBV2 and TRBJ2-1; D is unresolved. Trimming shortened V by 4 bases and J by 8 bases, and 12 bases separated the two germline ends. The CDR3 extends over 13 amino acids. The germline V gene has CDR1 SNHLY and CDR2 FYNNEI. CDR3 amino acids: CASSAPPRDEQFF. CDR3 bases: TGTGCCAGCAGTGCCCCCCCCCGGGATGAGCAGTTCTTC.

CDR3 in DNA: TGCAGCGTTGTGGGGGGATATTTTATGAGTGAGCAGTTCTTC. It is translated as CSVVGGYFMSEQFF. This chain links TRBV29-1 with TRBJ2-1; the D gene is possibly TRBD2 (6 bases). Germline V CDR1 and CDR2: SQVTM, ANQGSEA. The V end lost 4 bases, the J end lost 9 bases, and 19 bases lay between the germline ends. The CDR3 spans 14 residues.

The chain combines TRBV11-2 with TRBJ2-1, with TRBD2 identical over 12 bases. The CDR3 covers 17 residues. V lost 5 bases and J lost 4; bases outside the gene matches: 9. Per the germline V gene, CDR1 is SGHAT and CDR2 is FQNNGV. The CDR3 DNA reads as TGTGCCAGCAGCCCCGGACTAGCGGGATCGTTATACAATGAGCAGTTCTTC. Protein: CASSPGLAGSLYNEQFF.

V gene TRBV4-1 combines with J gene TRBJ2-7, with D perhaps TRBD2 (6 bases). V shed 0 bases and J shed 7 bases, with 19 bases lying between them. The CDR3 runs to 16 residues. The germline V gene encodes CDR1 MGHRA and CDR2 YSYEKL. The CDR3 sequence: CASSQDLWAGGGEQYF. The CDR3 bases are TGCGCCAGCAGCCAAGATCTTTGGGCAGGTGGGGGGGAGCAGTACTTC.

The CDR3 DNA reads TGTGCCAGCAGCTTGGTCGAGCGGAAAGAGACCCAGTACTTC. This gives the protein CASSLVERKETQYF. This sequence joins TRBV5-8 and TRBJ2-5; tentatively, D is TRBD2 (5 bases). The germline V gene encodes CDR1 SGHTS and CDR2 YDEGEE. Trimming shortened V by 0 bases and J by 3 bases, and 9 bases separated the two germline ends. CDR3 length: 14 residues.

The chain has TRBV5-1 and TRBJ2-5; a weak D match, TRBD2 (5 bases). Between the trimmed V and J ends, which lost 3 bases and 4 bases, there was a span of 19 bases. There are 16 residues in the CDR3. The V gene's germline CDR1 is SGHRS and CDR2 YFSETQ. The CDR3 reads CASSSPGGSDGETQYF. CDR3 nucleotide sequence: TGCGCCAGCAGCTCACCGGGTGGTAGCGACGGAGAGACCCAGTACTTC.

The chain uses TRBV27 and TRBJ1-2; D possibly corresponds to TRBD1 (6 bases). This CDR3 spans 13 amino acids. The V gene lost 2 bases and the J gene lost 8 bases, with 12 bases spanning the gap. Germline lookup yields CDR1 MNHEY and CDR2 SMNVEV (reference sequence). CDR3 coding DNA: TGTGCCAGCAGTTTAGGGGGGCCAATCGGCTACACCTTC. This codes for CASSLGGPIGYTF.

This chain links TRBV6-1 with TRBJ2-7; 7 positions agree with TRBD1. CDR3 length: 15 residues. The J segment lost 2 bases and the V segment lost 3 bases, leaving 7 bases of the junction unmatched. Germline V CDR1 and CDR2: MNHNS, SASEGT. The CDR3 protein is CASSDRDRLAYEQYF. CDR3 coding DNA: TGTGCCAGCAGTGACCGGGACAGATTAGCCTACGAGCAGTACTTC.

CDR3 sequence (DNA): TGTGCCAGCAGCAACAGGGTAAGGGTAGCGGGAGCTCTTGATGAGCAGTTCTTC. Its translation: CASSNRVRVAGALDEQFF. The gene calls are TRBV27 and TRBJ2-1; 9 bases map to TRBD2. J gave up 8 bases and V 6 bases, and 20 bases lay outside the gene matches. The CDR3 consists of 18 residues. Germline V gene lookup returns CDR1 MNHEY and CDR2 SMNVEV (reference sequence).

This sequence joins TRBV29-1 and TRBJ2-3; D gene unclear. Germline-derived CDR1 and CDR2 are SQVTM and ANQGSEA. V gave up 6 bases and J gave up 1 base, with 17 bases separating them. The CDR3 runs 15 residues. In DNA form, the CDR3 reads TGCAGCGTCCGACGGGCTAGTCCTGGCACAGATACGCAGTATTTT. Its translation: CSVRRASPGTDTQYF.

This chain joins TRBV7-9 and TRBJ2-7, with D uncertain. Trimming took off 5 bases at V and 1 base at J, with 12 bases between the two ends. The V gene's germline CDR1 is SEHNR and CDR2 FQNEAQ (reference sequence). CDR3 length: 14 residues. The CDR3 sequence is CASSRDLYSYEQYF. CDR3 bases: TGTGCCAGCAGCCGTGACCTGTATTCCTACGAGCAGTACTTC.

With regard to this clone: One end of the junction does not line up with germline, which may come from a read error. The chain is built from TRBV2 and TRBJ2-5; D perhaps matches TRBD2 (5 bases). Germline V gene lookup returns CDR1 SNHLY and CDR2 FYNNEI. CDR3 length: 18 residues. The CDR3 region is CASNEPARGPGKTETQYF. CDR3 nucleotide sequence: TGTGCCAGCAATGAACCGGCTCGAGGGCCGGGGAAGACGGAGACCCAGTACTTC.

V usage is TRBV12-5 and J usage is TRBJ2-7; 7 bases align to TRBD2. Per germline, CDR1 LGHNT and CDR2 FRNRAP. The length of the CDR3 is 15 residues. J lost 0 bases, V lost 9 bases, and 11 bases had no gene match. The CDR3 region is CARGGFSASSYEQYF. The CDR3 DNA follows: TGTGCTAGGGGGGGGTTTAGCGCAAGCTCCTACGAGCAGTACTTC.